These 18 T cell receptor beta chains were sequenced from one sample in a study of shared clonotypes between healthy human individuals. Some clones are missing from TCRdb's copy, which holds only in-frame ones; the method was immunoSEQ multiplex PCR. Of about 2.1 million clones in the sample, over 85% were seen once. Naive CD8 cells, CD45RO-negative and positively selected for CCR7, excluded terminally differentiated effector memory CD45RA+ cells. Sample: naive CD8+ T cells from PBMCs. The receptors come from a man aged 18 to 29 in good health. Some clones in this sample may be carry-over from other donors' samples.

J is TRBJ1-1 and V is TRBV12-5; D is undetermined. Germline assignment: CDR1 LGHNT and CDR2 FRNRAP. The CDR3 covers 12 residues. V lost 4 bases and J 11 bases, leaving 14 bases between the germline ends. This CDR3 reads CASGSNAQEAFF. The CDR3 DNA reads TGTGCTAGTGGTTCTAACGCGCAGGAGGCTTTCTTT. The entire variable domain, with the rest obtained from reference TRBV12-5 and TRBJ1-1, is as follows: DARVTQTPRHKVTEMGQEVTMRCQPILGHNTVFWYRQTMMQGLELLAYFRNRAPLDDSGMPKDRFSAEMPDATLATLKIQPSEPRDSAVYFCASGSNAQEAFFGQGTRLTVV.

The chain links TRBV5-5 to TRBJ2-7; a possible D gene is TRBD2 (5 bases). The CDR3 contains 15 residues. Germline loops: CDR1 SGHKS, CDR2 YYEKEE (reference sequence). V lost 3 bases, J lost 3 bases, and 16 bases lay in between. The CDR3 here is CASSSINGIYYEQYF. CDR3 sequence (DNA): TGTGCCAGCAGCTCAATAAACGGGATCTACTACGAGCAGTACTTC.

This clone was counted a single time. The sample contains more than one DNA sequence encoding this CDR3. The gene calls are TRBV7-9 and TRBJ2-7, with a possible D match to TRBD1 (6 bases). The CDR3 runs to 13 residues. Trimming pared 5 bases from V and 3 bases from J, leaving 11 bases between. The germline V gene has CDR1 SEHNR and CDR2 FQNEAQ (reference sequence). CDR3 in DNA: TGTGCCAGCAGCGCGGACAGAGACTACGAGCAGTACTTC. It specifies CASSADRDYEQYF.

V usage is TRBV9 and J usage is TRBJ2-6; no clear D gene. This CDR3 is 17 amino acids long. Germline assignment: CDR1 SGDLS and CDR2 YYNGEE. The V end was cut by 4 bases, the J end by 2 bases, with 16 bases between. DNA of the CDR3: TGTGCCAGCAGCTACCCGACGGTCTCGACTGGGGCCAACGTCCTGACTTTC. It encodes CASSYPTVSTGANVLTF.

CDR3 nucleotides: TGTGCCCGCCGGGACAGGGGCTCCTACGAGCAGTACTTC. Its protein product is CARRDRGSYEQYF. The V call is TRBV2, the J call TRBJ2-7; 10 nucleotides agree with TRBD1. V shed 11 bases and J 0 bases; nucleotides not matched to a gene: 4. The CDR3 spans 13 residues. Germline CDR1 SNHLY, CDR2 FYNNEI. Together with reference TRBV2 and TRBJ2-7, the CDR3 gives the full variable domain: EPEVTQTPSHQVTQMGQEVILRCVPISNHLYFYWYRQILGQKVEFLVSFYNNEISEKSEIFDDQFSVERPDGSNFTLKIRSTKLEDSAMYFCARRDRGSYEQYFGPGTRLTVT.

In DNA form, the CDR3 reads TGTGCCAGCAGCCGGGACAGATACACTAGCACAGATACGCAGTATTTT. Protein: CASSRDRYTSTDTQYF. This sequence joins TRBV7-2 and TRBJ2-3, with 7 bases lining up with TRBD1. V was pared by 5 bases and J by 0 bases, with 8 bases of the junction left unmatched. Germline values: CDR1 SGHTA, CDR2 FQGNSA. CDR3 length equals 16 residues.

The V call is TRBV28, the J call TRBJ2-7; 8 bases map to TRBD1. CDR1 MDHEN and CDR2 SYDVKM come from the germline V gene. This CDR3 comprises 15 residues. With 6 bases clipped from V and 1 base from J, the junction kept 8 bases outside the gene matches. The CDR3 nucleotides are TGTGCCAGCAGATTGACAGGGGCCCTTTCCTACGAGCAGTACTTC. This sequence encodes CASRLTGALSYEQYF.

The V and J genes are TRBV5-3 and TRBJ1-3; D is uncertain. TRBV5-3 is sorted into the ORF group, with uncertain function. The ends were cut back, 4 bases at V and 1 base at J, with 12 bases in the middle. CDR3 length: 15 residues. CDR3 sequence: CARSPRHSSGNTIYF. The CDR3 nucleotides are TGTGCCAGAAGCCCCAGACATTCTTCTGGAAACACCATATATTTT.

The gene calls are TRBV7-8 and TRBJ2-1; 14 nucleotides line up with TRBD2. Germline V gives CDR1 SGHVS, CDR2 FQNEAQ. The length of the CDR3 is 17 residues. Trimming removed 5 bases from V and 9 bases from J; junction bases left unmatched: 12. The CDR3 reads CASSPFGLAGGWGEQFF. The CDR3 nucleotides read TGTGCCAGCAGCCCCTTCGGACTAGCGGGAGGCTGGGGTGAGCAGTTCTTC.

The V and J genes are TRBV5-1 and TRBJ2-1; D might be TRBD1 (7 bases). The CDR3 covers 17 residues. The germline V gene encodes CDR1 SGHRS and CDR2 YFSETQ. With 5 bases removed from V and 2 bases from J, the gap between germline ends came to 20 bases. The CDR3 sequence is CASRSRGIADTYNEQFF. The CDR3 nucleotides are TGCGCCAGCAGGTCCAGGGGGATAGCGGATACCTACAATGAGCAGTTCTTC.

The chain uses TRBV5-1 and TRBJ2-1, with 7 nucleotides matching TRBD2. The germline CDR1 and CDR2 sequences are SGHRS and YFSETQ. The CDR3 loop spans 16 amino acids. Trimming cost V 4 bases and J 7 bases; bases outside gene matches: 14. The CDR3, as DNA: TGCGCCAGCAGCCCCCCTGGGGAGGGGCGGCGAAATGAGCAGTTCTTC. Residues: CASSPPGEGRRNEQFF. Combining the CDR3 with reference TRBV5-1 and TRBJ2-1 gives the whole variable domain KAGVTQTPRYLIKTRGQQVTLSCSPISGHRSVSWYQQTPGQGLQFLFEYFSETQRNKGNFPGRFSGRQFSNSRSEMNVSTLELGDSALYLCASSPPGEGRRNEQFFGPGTRLTVL.

The chain employs TRBV5-1 and TRBJ2-1, with a tentative D call TRBD2 (6 bases). The CDR3 contains 12 residues. With 4 bases removed from V and 8 bases from J, the gap between germline ends came to 10 bases. CDR1 is SGHRS and CDR2 is YFSETQ in the germline V gene. The CDR3 region is CASSERRDEQFF. DNA of the CDR3: TGCGCCAGCAGCGAGAGGAGGGATGAGCAGTTCTTC. Full variable domain (remainder filled in from reference TRBV5-1 and TRBJ2-1): KAGVTQTPRYLIKTRGQQVTLSCSPISGHRSVSWYQQTPGQGLQFLFEYFSETQRNKGNFPGRFSGRQFSNSRSEMNVSTLELGDSALYLCASSERRDEQFFGPGTRLTVL.

The genes are TRBV21-1 and TRBJ2-5; TRBD1, the table's D call, lacks a check against the DNA. TRBV21-1 is described as a pseudogene. The CDR3 is 15 amino acids. The chain's CDR3 is CASSPVGTLQETQYF. CDR3 nucleotide sequence: TGTGCCAGCAGTCCCGTAGGGACACTCCAAGAGACCCAGTACTTC.

J is TRBJ2-7 and V is TRBV5-6; weak D call: TRBD1 (6 bases). CDR1 is SGHDT and CDR2 is YYEEEE in the germline V gene. V was trimmed by 4 bases and J by 4 bases, leaving 12 bases between them. The CDR3 loop spans 13 amino acids. DNA of the CDR3: TGTGCCAGCAGCATACAGGGTGATTACGAGCAGTACTTC. This codes for CASSIQGDYEQYF.

This rearrangement joins TRBV7-9 to TRBJ1-1; D gene uncertain. The V end lost 5 bases, the J end lost 6 bases, and 19 bases lay between the germline ends. This CDR3 is 15 amino acids long. Germline V gene lookup returns CDR1 SEHNR and CDR2 FQNEAQ (reference sequence). CDR3 amino acids: CASSPFGPGIPEAFF. Written as DNA, the CDR3 is TGTGCCAGCAGCCCCTTCGGTCCCGGGATACCTGAAGCTTTCTTT.

V and J are TRBV9 and TRBJ1-1, with TRBD1 identical over 9 bases. The CDR3 is 15 residues long. The junction had 7 bases not matched to a gene; V was cut back by 3 bases and J by 4 bases. Germline assignment: CDR1 SGDLS and CDR2 YYNGEE. The CDR3 reads CASSAAGTGTTEAFF. The CDR3 DNA reads as TGTGCCAGCAGCGCAGCCGGGACAGGGACCACTGAAGCTTTCTTT. Supplemented by reference TRBV9 and TRBJ1-1, the full variable domain reads DSGVTQTPKHLITATGQRVTLRCSPRSGDLSVYWYQQSLDQGLQFLIQYYNGEERAKGNILERFSAQQFPDLHSELNLSSLELGDSALYFCASSAAGTGTTEAFFGQGTRLTVV.

The V gene is TRBV27, the J gene TRBJ1-2; TRBD1 agrees at 11 bases. V was pared by 6 bases and J by 7 bases, with 10 bases of the junction left unmatched. Germline CDR1 is MNHEY and CDR2 is SMNVEV (reference sequence). The CDR3 runs 15 residues. CDR3 amino acids: CASRQRTGGGFGYTF. In DNA, the CDR3 is TGTGCCAGCAGACAAAGGACAGGGGGCGGTTTTGGCTACACCTTC.

The chain combines TRBV11-3 with TRBJ2-3; D is ambiguous. Germline CDR1 and CDR2: SGHNT and YENEEA. V was shortened by 0 bases and J by 3 bases, with 7 bases between the two germline ends. CDR3 length: 14 amino acids. The CDR3 is CASSLESRTDTQYF. CDR3 nucleotide sequence: TGTGCCAGCAGCTTAGAGAGCCGTACAGATACGCAGTATTTT.